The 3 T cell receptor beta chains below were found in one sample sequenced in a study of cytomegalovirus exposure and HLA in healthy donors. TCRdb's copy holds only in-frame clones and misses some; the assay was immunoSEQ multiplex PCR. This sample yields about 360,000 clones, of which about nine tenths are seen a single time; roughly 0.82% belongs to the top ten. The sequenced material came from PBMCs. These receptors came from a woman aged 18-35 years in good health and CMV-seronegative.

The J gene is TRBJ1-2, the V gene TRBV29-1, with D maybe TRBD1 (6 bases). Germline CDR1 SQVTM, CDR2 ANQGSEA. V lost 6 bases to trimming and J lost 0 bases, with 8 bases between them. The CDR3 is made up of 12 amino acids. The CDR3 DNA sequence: TGCAGCGTGGGACACGCTAACTATGGCTACACCTTC. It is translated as CSVGHANYGYTF.

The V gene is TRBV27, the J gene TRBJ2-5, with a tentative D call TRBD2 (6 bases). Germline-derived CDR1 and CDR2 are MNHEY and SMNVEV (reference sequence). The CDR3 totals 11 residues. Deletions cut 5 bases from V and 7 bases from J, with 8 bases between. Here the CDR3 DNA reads TGTGCCAGCAGTGTGGGAGGGACCCAGTACTTC. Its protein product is CASSVGGTQYF.

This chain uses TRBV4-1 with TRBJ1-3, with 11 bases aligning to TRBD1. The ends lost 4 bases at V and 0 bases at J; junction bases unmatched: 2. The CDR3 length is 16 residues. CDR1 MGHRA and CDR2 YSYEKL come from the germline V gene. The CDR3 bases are TGCGCCAGCAGCCGGACAGGGGGCCTCTCTGGAAACACCATATATTTT. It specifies CASSRTGGLSGNTIYF.